This TCR beta chain was sequenced for a study of early T cells in non-severe SARS-CoV-2 infection. Study details: Unsorted whole-blood RNA was sequenced in bulk, leaving chains unpaired.

CDR1 and CDR2 (germline): SGHNT, YYREEE (reference sequence). This CDR3 spans 14 amino acids. V lost 0 bases and J lost 7, with 8 bases in between. In the library, individual cDNA molecules carried attached unique molecular identifiers. TCRdb fed the 5' RACE reads into MiXCR, producing one record per CDR3 protein. Of 35,000 to 45,000 distinct CDR3 sequences in the sample, 10% to 15% were seen once. Whole-study findings and limits: Matches to VDJdb favored anti-spike CD8 responses and missed private and CD4 specificities.

Many counts were recorded for this clonotype. The antigen is undetermined. This receptor was taken from an adult who was a healthcare worker with PCR-confirmed SARS-CoV-2 infection or an uninfected control (not recorded which). Sequencing used whole blood. This chain joins TRBV5-4 and TRBJ1-6; D uncertain. For the CDR3, the DNA is TGTGCCAGCAGCTTGGCCGACATAAATTCACCCCTCCACTTT. Translating it yields CASSLADINSPLHF.